The T cell receptor (beta chain) under discussion was sequenced for a study of blood T cell repertoires in COVID-19. Study-wide context: Sites across the United States, Italy and Spain contributed samples from acute and convalescent COVID-19. The cDNA or gDNA used as material had been derived from T cells, B-cell-depleted T cells, or PBMCs.

Generated by immunoSEQ multiplex PCR, the TCRdb table keeps only in-frame clones and is missing some. This table holds 200,000 to 300,000 clones, roughly 89% found once. In terms of age and location, participants ranged from about 18 to 100 years and lived in about 25 US areas. The receptor comes from a woman in her 30s with acute COVID-19. Input material: PBMCs or T cells enriched from blood (not recorded which).

CDR3 protein: CASSVDRDRGFYEQYF. CDR3 coding DNA: TGTGCCAGTAGTGTTGACCGGGACAGAGGCTTCTACGAGCAGTACTTC. The V and J genes are TRBV19 and TRBJ2-7, with 7 bases matching TRBD1. V lost 5 bases and J lost 3; bases outside the gene matches: 13. This CDR3 is 16 amino acids long. Germline lookup yields CDR1 LNHDA and CDR2 SQIVND (reference sequence).